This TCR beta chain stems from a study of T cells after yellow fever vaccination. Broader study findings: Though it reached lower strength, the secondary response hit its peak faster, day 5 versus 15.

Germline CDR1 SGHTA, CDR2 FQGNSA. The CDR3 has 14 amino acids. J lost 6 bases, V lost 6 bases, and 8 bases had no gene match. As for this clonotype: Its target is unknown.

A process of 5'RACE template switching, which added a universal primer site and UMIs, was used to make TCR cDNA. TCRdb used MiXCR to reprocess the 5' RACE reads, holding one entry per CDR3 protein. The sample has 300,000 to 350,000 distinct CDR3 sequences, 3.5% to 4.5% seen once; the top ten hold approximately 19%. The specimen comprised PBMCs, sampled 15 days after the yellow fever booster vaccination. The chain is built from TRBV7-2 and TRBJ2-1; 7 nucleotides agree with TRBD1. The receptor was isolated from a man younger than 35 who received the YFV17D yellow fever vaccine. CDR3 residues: CASSFQDRLNEQFF. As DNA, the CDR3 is TGTGCCAGCAGTTTTCAGGACAGGCTCAATGAGCAGTTCTTC. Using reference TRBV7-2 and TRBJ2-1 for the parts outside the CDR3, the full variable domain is GAGVSQSPSNKVTEKGKDVELRCDPISGHTALYWYRQSLGQGLEFLIYFQGNSAPDKSGLPSDRFSAERTGGSVSTLTIQRTQQEDSAVYLCASSFQDRLNEQFFGPGTRLTVL.